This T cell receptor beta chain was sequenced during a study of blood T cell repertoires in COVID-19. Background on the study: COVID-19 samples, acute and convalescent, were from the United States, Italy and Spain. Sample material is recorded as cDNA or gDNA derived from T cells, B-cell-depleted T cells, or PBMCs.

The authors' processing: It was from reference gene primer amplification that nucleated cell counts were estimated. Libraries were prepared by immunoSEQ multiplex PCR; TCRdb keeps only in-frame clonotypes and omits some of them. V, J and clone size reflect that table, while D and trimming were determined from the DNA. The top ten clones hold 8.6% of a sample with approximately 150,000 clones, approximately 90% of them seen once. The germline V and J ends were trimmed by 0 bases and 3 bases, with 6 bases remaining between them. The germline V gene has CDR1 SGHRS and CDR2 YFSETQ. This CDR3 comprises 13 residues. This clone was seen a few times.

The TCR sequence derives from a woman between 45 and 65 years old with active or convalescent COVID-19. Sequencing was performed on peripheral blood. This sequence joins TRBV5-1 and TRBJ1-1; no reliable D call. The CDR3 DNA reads TGCGCCAGCAGCTTGGGTAGATACACTGAAGCTTTCTTT. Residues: CASSLGRYTEAFF.